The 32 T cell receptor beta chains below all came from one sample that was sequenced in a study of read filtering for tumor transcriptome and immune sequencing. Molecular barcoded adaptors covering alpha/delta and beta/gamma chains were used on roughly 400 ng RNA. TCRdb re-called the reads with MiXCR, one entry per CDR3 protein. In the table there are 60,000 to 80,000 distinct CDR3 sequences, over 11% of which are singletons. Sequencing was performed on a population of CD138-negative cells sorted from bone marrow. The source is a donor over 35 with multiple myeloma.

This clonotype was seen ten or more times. Here the CDR3 DNA reads TGCAGCGTTGGGTCGGGACTAGCGGGACGTGAGCAGTTCTTC. It codes for CSVGSGLAGREQFF. The genes are TRBV29-1 and TRBJ2-1, with 13 bases lining up with TRBD2. CDR1 and CDR2 (germline): SQVTM, ANQGSEA. Losses at the gene ends were 4 bases for V and 9 bases for J; bases not matched to a gene: 6. The CDR3 contains 14 residues.

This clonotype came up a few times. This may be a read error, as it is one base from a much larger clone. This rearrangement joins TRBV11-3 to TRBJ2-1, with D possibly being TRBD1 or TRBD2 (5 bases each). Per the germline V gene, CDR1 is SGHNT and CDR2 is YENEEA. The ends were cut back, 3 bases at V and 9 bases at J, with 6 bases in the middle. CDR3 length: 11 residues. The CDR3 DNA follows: TGTGCCAGCAGCTTTGGGGGTGAGCAGTTCTTC. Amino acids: CASSFGGEQFF.

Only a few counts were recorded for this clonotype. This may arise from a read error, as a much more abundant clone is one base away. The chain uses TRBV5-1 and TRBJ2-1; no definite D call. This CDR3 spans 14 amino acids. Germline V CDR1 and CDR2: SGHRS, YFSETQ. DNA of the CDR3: TGCGCCAGCAGCTTAAAACTTGGGGTCAATGGGCAGTTCTTC. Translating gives CASSLKLGVNGQFF.

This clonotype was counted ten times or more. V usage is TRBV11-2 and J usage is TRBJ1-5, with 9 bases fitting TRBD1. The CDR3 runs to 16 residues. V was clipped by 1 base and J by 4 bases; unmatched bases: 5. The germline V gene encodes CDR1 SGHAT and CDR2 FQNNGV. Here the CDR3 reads CASSLGDRASNQPQHF. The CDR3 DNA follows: TGTGCCAGCAGCTTAGGGGACAGGGCGTCGAATCAGCCCCAGCATTTT.

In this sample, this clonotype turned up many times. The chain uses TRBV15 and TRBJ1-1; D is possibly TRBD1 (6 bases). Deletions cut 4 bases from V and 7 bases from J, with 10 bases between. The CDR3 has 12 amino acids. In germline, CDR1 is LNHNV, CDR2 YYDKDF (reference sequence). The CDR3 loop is CATSKGGGEAFF. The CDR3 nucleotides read TGTGCCACCAGCAAGGGGGGGGGTGAAGCTTTCTTT. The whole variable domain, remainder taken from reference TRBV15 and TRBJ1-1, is DAMVIQNPRYQVTQFGKPVTLSCSQTLNHNVMYWYQQKSSQAPKLLFHYYDKDFNNEADTPDNFQSRRPNTSFCFLDIRSPGLGDTAMYLCATSKGGGEAFFGQGTRLTVV.

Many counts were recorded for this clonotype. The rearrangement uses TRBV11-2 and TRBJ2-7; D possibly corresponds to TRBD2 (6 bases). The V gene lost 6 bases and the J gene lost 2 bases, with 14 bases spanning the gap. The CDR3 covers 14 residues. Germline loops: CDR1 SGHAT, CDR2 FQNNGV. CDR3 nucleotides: TGTGCCAGCAGATCACTCTGGGGGGCCTACGAGCAGTACTTC. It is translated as CASRSLWGAYEQYF.

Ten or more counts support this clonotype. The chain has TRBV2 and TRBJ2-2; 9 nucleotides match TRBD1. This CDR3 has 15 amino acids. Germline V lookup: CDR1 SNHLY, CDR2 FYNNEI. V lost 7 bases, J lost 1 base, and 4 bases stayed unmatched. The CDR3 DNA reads TGTGCCAGCACCGAGGGACAGGGGAACACCGGGGAGCTGTTTTTT. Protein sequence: CASTEGQGNTGELFF.

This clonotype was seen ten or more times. The CDR3 region has the DNA TGTGCCAGCAGGCAGGACAGGAGCTCCTACGAGCAGTACTTC. This translates into CASRQDRSSYEQYF. The genes are TRBV28 and TRBJ2-7, with 7 bases aligning to TRBD1. From germline, CDR1 is MDHEN and CDR2 SYDVKM. V was pared by 6 bases and J by 0 bases, with 5 bases of the junction left unmatched. CDR3 length: 14 residues.

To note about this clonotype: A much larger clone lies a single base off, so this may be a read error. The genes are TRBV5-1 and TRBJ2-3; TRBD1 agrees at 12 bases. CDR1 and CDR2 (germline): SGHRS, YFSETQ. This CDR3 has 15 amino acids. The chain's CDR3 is CAGSTGQGATDTQYF. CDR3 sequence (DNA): TGCGCCGGCAGCACGGGACAGGGGGCGACAGATACGCAGTATTTT.

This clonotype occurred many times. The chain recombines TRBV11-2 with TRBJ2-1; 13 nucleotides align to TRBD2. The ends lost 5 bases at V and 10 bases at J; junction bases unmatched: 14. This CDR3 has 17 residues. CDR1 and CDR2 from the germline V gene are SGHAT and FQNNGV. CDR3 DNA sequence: TGTGCCAGCAGCACAAGGACTAGCGGGAGTCTAATTTGGGAGCAGTTCTTC. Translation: CASSTRTSGSLIWEQFF. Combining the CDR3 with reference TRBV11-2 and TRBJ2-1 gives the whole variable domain EAGVAQSPRYKIIEKRQSVAFWCNPISGHATLYWYQQILGQGPKLLIQFQNNGVVDDSQLPKDRFSAERLKGVDSTLKIQPAKLEDSAVYLCASSTRTSGSLIWEQFFGPGTRLTVL.

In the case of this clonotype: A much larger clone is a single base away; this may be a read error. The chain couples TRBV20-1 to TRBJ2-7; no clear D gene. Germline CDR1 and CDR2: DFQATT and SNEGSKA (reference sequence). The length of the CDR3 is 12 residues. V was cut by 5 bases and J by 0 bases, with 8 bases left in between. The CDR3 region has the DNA TGCAGTGCTCGCTCGCTCTCCTACGAGCAGTACTTC. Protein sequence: CSARSLSYEQYF.

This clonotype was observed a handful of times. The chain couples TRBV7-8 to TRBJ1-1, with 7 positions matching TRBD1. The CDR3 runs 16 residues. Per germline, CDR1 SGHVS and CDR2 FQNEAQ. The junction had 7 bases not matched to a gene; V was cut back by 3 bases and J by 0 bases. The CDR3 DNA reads TGTGCCAGCAGCTTTCGGGACAGCCTCATGAACACTGAAGCTTTCTTT. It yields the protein CASSFRDSLMNTEAFF.

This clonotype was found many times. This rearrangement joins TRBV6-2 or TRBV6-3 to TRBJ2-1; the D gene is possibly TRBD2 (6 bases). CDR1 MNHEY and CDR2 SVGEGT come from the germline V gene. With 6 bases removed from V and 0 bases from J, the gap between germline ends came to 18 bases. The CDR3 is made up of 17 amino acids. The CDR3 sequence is CASSLLSGNPSYNEQFF. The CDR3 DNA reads TGTGCCAGCAGCCTCCTTAGCGGCAATCCCTCCTACAATGAGCAGTTCTTC.

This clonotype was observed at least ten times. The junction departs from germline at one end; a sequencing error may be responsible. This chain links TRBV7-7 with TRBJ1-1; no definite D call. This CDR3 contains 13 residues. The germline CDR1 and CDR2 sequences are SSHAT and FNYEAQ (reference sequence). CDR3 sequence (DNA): TGTGCTAGCAGCTCACAGCTGAACACTGAAGCTTTCTTT. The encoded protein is CASSSQLNTEAFF. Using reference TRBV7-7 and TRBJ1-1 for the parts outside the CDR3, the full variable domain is GAGVSQSPRYKVTKRGQDVTLRCDPISSHATLYWYQQALGQGPEFLTYFNYEAQPDKSGLPSDRFSAERPEGSISTLTIQRTEQRDSAMYRCASSSQLNTEAFFGQGTRLTVV.

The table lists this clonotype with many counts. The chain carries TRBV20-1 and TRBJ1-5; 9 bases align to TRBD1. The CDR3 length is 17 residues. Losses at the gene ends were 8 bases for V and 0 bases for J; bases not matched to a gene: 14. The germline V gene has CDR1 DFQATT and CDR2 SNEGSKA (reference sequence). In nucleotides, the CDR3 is TGCAGTTTTACCGGGACAGGGAGAAGGTATAGCAATCAGCCCCAGCATTTT. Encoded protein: CSFTGTGRRYSNQPQHF.

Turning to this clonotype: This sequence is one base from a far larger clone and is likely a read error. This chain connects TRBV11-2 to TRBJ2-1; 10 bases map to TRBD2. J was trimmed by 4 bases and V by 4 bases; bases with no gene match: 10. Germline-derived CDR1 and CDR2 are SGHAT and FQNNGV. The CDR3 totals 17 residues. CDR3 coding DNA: TGTGCCAGCAGCTCCCGGAGGGCTAGCGGGAGTTACAATGAGCAGTTCTTC. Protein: CASSSRRASGSYNEQFF.

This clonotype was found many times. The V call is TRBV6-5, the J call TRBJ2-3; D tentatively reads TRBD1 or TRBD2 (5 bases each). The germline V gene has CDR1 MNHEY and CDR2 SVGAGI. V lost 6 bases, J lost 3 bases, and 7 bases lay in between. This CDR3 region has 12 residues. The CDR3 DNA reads TGTGCCAGCAGGAGGGGAACAGATACGCAGTATTTT. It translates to CASRRGTDTQYF.

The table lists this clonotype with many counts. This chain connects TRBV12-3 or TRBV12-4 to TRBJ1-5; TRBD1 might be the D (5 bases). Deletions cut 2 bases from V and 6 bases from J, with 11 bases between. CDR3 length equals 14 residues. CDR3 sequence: CASSLSGQGQPQHF. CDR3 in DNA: TGTGCCAGCAGTTTAAGCGGGCAGGGTCAGCCCCAGCATTTT.

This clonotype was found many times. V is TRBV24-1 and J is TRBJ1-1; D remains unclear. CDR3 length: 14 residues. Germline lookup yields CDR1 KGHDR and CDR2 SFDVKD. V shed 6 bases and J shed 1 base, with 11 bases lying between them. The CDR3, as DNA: TGTGCCACCAGTCGAGGCGTCCCGAACACTGAAGCTTTCTTT. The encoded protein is CATSRGVPNTEAFF.

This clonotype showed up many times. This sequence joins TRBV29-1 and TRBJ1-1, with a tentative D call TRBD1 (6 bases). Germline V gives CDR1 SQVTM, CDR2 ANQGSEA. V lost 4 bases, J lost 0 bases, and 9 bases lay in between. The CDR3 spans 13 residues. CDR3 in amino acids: CSVGTVVNTEAFF. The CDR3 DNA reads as TGCAGCGTTGGGACAGTTGTGAACACTGAAGCTTTCTTT.

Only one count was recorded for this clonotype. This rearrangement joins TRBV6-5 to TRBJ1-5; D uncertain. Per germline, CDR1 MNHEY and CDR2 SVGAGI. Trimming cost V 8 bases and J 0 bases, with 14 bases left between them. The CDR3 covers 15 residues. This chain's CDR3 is CASSKGSYSNQPQHF. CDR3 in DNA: TGTGCCAGCTCGAAAGGGAGTTATAGCAATCAGCCCCAGCATTTT.

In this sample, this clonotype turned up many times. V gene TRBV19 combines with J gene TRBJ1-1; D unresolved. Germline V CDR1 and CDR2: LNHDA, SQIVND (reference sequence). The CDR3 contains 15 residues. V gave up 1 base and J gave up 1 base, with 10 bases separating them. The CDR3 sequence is CASSIVSGENTEAFF. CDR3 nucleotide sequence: TGTGCCAGTAGTATAGTTTCAGGAGAGAACACTGAAGCTTTCTTT. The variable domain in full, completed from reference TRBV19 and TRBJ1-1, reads DGGITQSPKYLFRKEGQNVTLSCEQNLNHDAMYWYRQDPGQGLRLIYYSQIVNDFQKGDIAEGYSVSREKKESFPLTVTSAQKNPTAFYLCASSIVSGENTEAFFGQGTRLTVV.

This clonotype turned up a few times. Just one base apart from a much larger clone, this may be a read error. This chain's CDR3 is CASRDSGASEVYNEQFF. CDR3 DNA: TGTGCCAGCAGAGATAGCGGGGCTAGCGAGGTCTACAATGAGCAGTTCTTC. The chain couples TRBV11-2 to TRBJ2-1; 8 bases map to TRBD2. The CDR3 has 17 residues. Germline V gives CDR1 SGHAT, CDR2 FQNNGV. J lost 3 bases, V lost 6 bases, and 13 bases had no gene match.

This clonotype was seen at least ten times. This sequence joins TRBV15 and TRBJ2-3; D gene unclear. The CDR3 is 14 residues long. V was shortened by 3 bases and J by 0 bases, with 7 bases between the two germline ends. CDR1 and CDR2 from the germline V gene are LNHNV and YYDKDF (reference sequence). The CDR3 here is CATSRSRSTDTQYF. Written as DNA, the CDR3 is TGTGCCACCAGCAGGTCCCGTAGCACAGATACGCAGTATTTT.

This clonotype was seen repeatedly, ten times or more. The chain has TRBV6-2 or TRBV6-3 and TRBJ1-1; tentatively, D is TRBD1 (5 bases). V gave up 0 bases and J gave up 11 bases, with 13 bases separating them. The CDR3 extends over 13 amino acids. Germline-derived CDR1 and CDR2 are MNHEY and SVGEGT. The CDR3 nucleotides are TGTGCCAGCAGTTACTCTCCGGGGGTCTGGGCTTTCTTT. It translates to CASSYSPGVWAFF.

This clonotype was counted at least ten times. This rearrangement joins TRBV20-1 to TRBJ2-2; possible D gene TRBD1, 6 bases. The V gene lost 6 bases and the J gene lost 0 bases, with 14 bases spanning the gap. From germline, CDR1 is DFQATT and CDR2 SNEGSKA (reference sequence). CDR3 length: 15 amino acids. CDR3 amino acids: CSAHRVGPNTGELFF. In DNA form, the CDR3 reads TGCAGTGCACACAGGGTTGGGCCGAACACCGGGGAGCTGTTTTTT.

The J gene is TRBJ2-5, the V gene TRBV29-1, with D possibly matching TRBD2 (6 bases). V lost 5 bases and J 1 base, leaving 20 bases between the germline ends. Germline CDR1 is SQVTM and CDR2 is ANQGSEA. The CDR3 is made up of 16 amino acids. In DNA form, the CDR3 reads TGCAGCGTTATACCGGAGGGCAGGGCCATCCAAGAGACCCAGTACTTC. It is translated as CSVIPEGRAIQETQYF. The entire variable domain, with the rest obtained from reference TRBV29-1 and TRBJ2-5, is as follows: SAVISQKPSRDICQRGTSLTIQCQVDSQVTMMFWYRQQPGQSLTLIATANQGSEATYESGFVIDKFPISRPNLTFSTLTVSNMSPEDSSIYLCSVIPEGRAIQETQYFGPGTRLLVL.

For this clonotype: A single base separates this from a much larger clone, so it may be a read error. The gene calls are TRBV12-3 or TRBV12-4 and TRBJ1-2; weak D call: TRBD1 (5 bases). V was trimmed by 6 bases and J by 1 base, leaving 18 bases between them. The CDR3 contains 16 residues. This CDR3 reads CASRVDRDPLNYGYTF. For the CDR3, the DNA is TGTGCCAGCAGGGTAGACCGGGACCCGCTTAACTATGGCTACACCTTC.

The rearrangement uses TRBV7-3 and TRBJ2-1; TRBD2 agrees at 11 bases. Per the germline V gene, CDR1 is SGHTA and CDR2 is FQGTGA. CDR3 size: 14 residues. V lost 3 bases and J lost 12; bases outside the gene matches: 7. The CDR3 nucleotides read TGTGCCAGCAGCTTTAGCGGGAGGGCCGGAGGGCAGTTCTTC. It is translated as CASSFSGRAGGQFF. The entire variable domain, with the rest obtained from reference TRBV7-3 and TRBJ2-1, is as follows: GAGVSQTPSNKVTEKGKYVELRCDPISGHTALYWYRQSLGQGPEFLIYFQGTGAADDSGLPNDRFFAVRPEGSVSTLKIQRTERGDSAVYLCASSFSGRAGGQFFGPGTRLTVL.

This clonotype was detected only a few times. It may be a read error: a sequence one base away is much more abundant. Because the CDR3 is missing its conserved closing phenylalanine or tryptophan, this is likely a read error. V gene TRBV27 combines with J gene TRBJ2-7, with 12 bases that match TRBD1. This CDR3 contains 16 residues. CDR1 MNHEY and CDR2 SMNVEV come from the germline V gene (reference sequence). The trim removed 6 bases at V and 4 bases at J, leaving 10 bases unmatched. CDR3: CASRGQGAGLEYEQYL. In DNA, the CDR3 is TGTGCCAGCAGGGGACAGGGGGCCGGCCTCGAATACGAGCAGTACTTG.

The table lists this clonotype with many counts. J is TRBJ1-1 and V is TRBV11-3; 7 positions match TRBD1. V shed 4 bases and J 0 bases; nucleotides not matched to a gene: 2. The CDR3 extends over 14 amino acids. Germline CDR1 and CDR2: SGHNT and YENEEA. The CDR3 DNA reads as TGTGCCAGCAGCTACGACAGGGTGAACACTGAAGCTTTCTTT. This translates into CASSYDRVNTEAFF.

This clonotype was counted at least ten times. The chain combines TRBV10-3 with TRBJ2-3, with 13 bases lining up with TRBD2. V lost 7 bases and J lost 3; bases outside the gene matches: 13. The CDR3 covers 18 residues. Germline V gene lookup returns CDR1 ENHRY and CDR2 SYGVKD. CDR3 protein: CAITRTSGSSLGTDTQYF. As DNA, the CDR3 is TGTGCCATCACAAGGACTAGCGGGAGTTCCTTGGGGACAGATACGCAGTATTTT.